This TCR beta chain was documented in a study of cytomegalovirus exposure and HLA in healthy donors. PCR employed 60 Vbeta and 13 Jbeta primers. Measured with immunoSEQ multiplex PCR; TCRdb has only the in-frame clones, and not every one. The sample includes roughly 200,000 clones, about 89% of them seen just once. Study results and caveats: There were some V segments, including TRBV6-2 and TRBV6-3, excluded as indistinguishable. In a later analysis, donors in an Asian-associated ancestry cluster reportedly had fewer N-insertions in productive TCRs than the cohort mean. The study put 150 or so TCR beta chains on its list as cytomegalovirus-associated. Most TCR sequences were rare, but some public TCRs occurred in many donors.

The CDR3 length is 17 residues. V was pared by 0 bases and J by 4 bases, with 17 bases between. CDR1 is LGHNA and CDR2 is YNFKEQ in the germline V gene. Remarks on this clone: Antigen: not known.

Source material: PBMCs. The TCR sequence derives from a woman aged 18-29 years in good health and CMV-seronegative. The V and J genes are TRBV4-2 and TRBJ2-3; unclear D gene. As DNA, the CDR3 is TGTGCCAGCAGCCAAGATCTAGGTCCCGGCACGCCAGATACGCAGTATTTT. Amino acid sequence: CASSQDLGPGTPDTQYF.